These 19 T cell receptor beta chains share one sample of origin, sequenced in a study of glioma-infiltrating T cells after dendritic cell vaccination. Time point indicated: after dendritic cell vaccination, including at tumor progression/relapse. Sequencing used immunoSEQ multiplex PCR; TCRdb keeps in-frame clones, though not all of them. The sample contains roughly 100,000 clones, almost 90% of which appear only once. Source: blood, taken after dendritic cell vaccination. Receptors originate from a human donor with glioblastoma.

DNA for the CDR3: TGTGCCAGCAGTTCTCAGGTTACTGGAAACACCATATATTTT. Translated, it gives CASSSQVTGNTIYF. The chain employs TRBV6-5 and TRBJ1-3; D remains ambiguous. Trimming left V 4 bases short and J 2 bases short, with 9 bases between. The germline V gene encodes CDR1 MNHEY and CDR2 SVGAGI. The CDR3 extends over 14 amino acids.

V usage is TRBV4-2 and J usage is TRBJ2-7, with 10 bases fitting TRBD2. Unmatched junction bases numbered 8, after V lost 0 bases and J lost 6 bases. This CDR3 region has 16 residues. The germline V gene encodes CDR1 LGHNA and CDR2 YNFKEQ. The CDR3 DNA is TGTGCCAGCAGCCAAGATCTGGCGCTAGCGGGAGTCGAGCAGTACTTC. It codes for CASSQDLALAGVEQYF.

The CDR3 DNA reads TGTGCCAGTAGTCTTCGACGGGATGAGCAGTTCTTC. Translation: CASSLRRDEQFF. The chain links TRBV19 to TRBJ2-1; D unclear. The V end lost 5 bases, the J end lost 8 bases, and 10 bases lay between the germline ends. CDR3 size: 12 residues. Germline V CDR1 and CDR2: LNHDA, SQIVND (reference sequence).

This chain connects TRBV2 to TRBJ2-7; 9 bases agree with TRBD2. Trimming cost V 5 bases and J 1 base; bases outside gene matches: 6. The V gene's germline CDR1 is SNHLY and CDR2 FYNNEI. The CDR3 consists of 15 residues. In nucleotides, the CDR3 is TGTGCCAGCAGTCCGGGGCTAGCGGGATCCTACGAGCAGTACTTC. This translates into CASSPGLAGSYEQYF.

The chain carries TRBV9 and TRBJ1-1, with D possibly being TRBD1 (6 bases). There are 13 residues in the CDR3. CDR1 SGDLS and CDR2 YYNGEE come from the germline V gene. The V and J ends lost 5 bases and 1 base respectively, with 9 bases between them. CDR3 loop: CASSRQENTEAFF. As DNA, the CDR3 is TGTGCCAGCAGTAGACAGGAGAACACTGAAGCTTTCTTT. The whole variable domain, remainder taken from reference TRBV9 and TRBJ1-1, is DSGVTQTPKHLITATGQRVTLRCSPRSGDLSVYWYQQSLDQGLQFLIQYYNGEERAKGNILERFSAQQFPDLHSELNLSSLELGDSALYFCASSRQENTEAFFGQGTRLTVV.

The table lists this clone with a few counts. CDR3 nucleotide sequence: TGTGCCAGCAGCTACGGGACAAGCCCTTACAATGAGCAGTTCTTC. It translates to CASSYGTSPYNEQFF. The chain links TRBV7-6 to TRBJ2-1; D is possibly TRBD1 (6 bases). The CDR3 is 15 residues long. Trimming removed 4 bases at V and 4 bases at J, with 14 bases between. Germline loops: CDR1 SGHVS, CDR2 FNYEAQ.

V is TRBV5-1 and J is TRBJ2-3, with a possible D match to TRBD1 (6 bases). The CDR3 runs 17 residues. CDR1 is SGHRS and CDR2 is YFSETQ in the germline V gene. V was clipped by 4 bases and J by 2 bases, with 20 bases between them. The CDR3 is CASSQRLGQPYTDTQYF. Here the CDR3 DNA reads TGCGCCAGCAGCCAAAGACTGGGACAACCTTACACAGATACGCAGTATTTT.

This chain links TRBV7-2 with TRBJ2-7; TRBD2 matches at 9 bases. Germline loops: CDR1 SGHTA, CDR2 FQGNSA. The CDR3 spans 15 residues. The V segment lost 0 bases and the J segment 6 bases; nucleotides outside the gene matches: 6. The CDR3 here is CASSLALAGGREQYF. CDR3 in DNA: TGTGCCAGCAGCTTAGCGCTGGCGGGAGGGCGCGAGCAGTACTTC.

The DNA for the CDR3 is TGTGCCAGCACCAGGGGTTTGAACACTGAAGCTTTCTTT. Translation gives CASTRGLNTEAFF. The rearrangement links TRBV14 to TRBJ1-1, with D possibly TRBD1 on 6 matching bases. V shed 7 bases and J shed 0 bases, with 9 bases lying between them. This CDR3 contains 13 residues. CDR1 and CDR2 from the germline V gene are SGHDN and FVKESK.

The chain links TRBV7-9 to TRBJ2-1; 7 nucleotides match TRBD2. The length of the CDR3 is 13 residues. Per the germline V gene, CDR1 is SEHNR and CDR2 is FQNEAQ (reference sequence). Germline trimming cut 0 bases from V and 10 bases from J; bases unmatched to any gene: 3. DNA for the CDR3: TGTGCCAGCAGCTTAGCGGGAGGGTTCGAGCAGTTCTTC. The encoded protein is CASSLAGGFEQFF.

The chain has TRBV7-6 and TRBJ2-5, with D perhaps TRBD2 (5 bases). CDR3 length: 15 amino acids. V was clipped by 1 base and J by 2 bases, with 11 bases between them. Germline assignment: CDR1 SGHVS and CDR2 FNYEAQ. The CDR3 loop is CASSLGSGVQETQYF. The CDR3 region has the DNA TGTGCCAGCAGCTTAGGTTCCGGGGTTCAAGAGACCCAGTACTTC.

Of note for this clone: This CDR3 is also generated by other DNA sequences in the sample. The V gene is TRBV18, the J gene TRBJ1-6; 8 nucleotides line up with TRBD1. This CDR3 is built from 15 residues. V lost 5 bases to trimming and J lost 7 bases; unmatched junction nucleotides: 7. Germline V gene sequence: CDR1 KGHSH, CDR2 LQKENI. The CDR3 bases are TGTGCCAGCTCAAGCTCAGGGGGCGCGAATTCACCCCTCCACTTT. Translating gives CASSSSGGANSPLHF.

This chain uses TRBV2 with TRBJ1-1; no clear D gene. The germline V and J ends were trimmed by 4 bases and 4 bases, with 10 bases remaining between them. This CDR3 region has 13 residues. CDR1 and CDR2 (germline): SNHLY, FYNNEI. The chain's CDR3 is CASSVGMGTEAFF. The CDR3 DNA reads as TGTGCCAGCAGTGTCGGGATGGGCACTGAAGCTTTCTTT.

V usage is TRBV10-1 and J usage is TRBJ1-2; tentative D call: TRBD1 (6 bases). CDR1 WNHNN and CDR2 SYGVQD come from the germline V gene (reference sequence). This CDR3 is built from 13 residues. Trimming pared 5 bases from V and 8 bases from J, leaving 15 bases between. Written as DNA, the CDR3 is TGCGCCAGCAGTCCTGAACAGGGTAAAGGCTACACCTTC. This gives the protein CASSPEQGKGYTF.

V is TRBV2 and J is TRBJ1-1, with 7 bases aligning to TRBD1. V trimming: 3 bases; J trimming: 4 bases; junction bases outside the gene matches: 8. The germline V gene has CDR1 SNHLY and CDR2 FYNNEI. This CDR3 has 15 residues. The CDR3 is CASSERQGGITEAFF. CDR3 in DNA: TGTGCCAGCAGTGAGAGGCAGGGGGGTATCACTGAAGCTTTCTTT.

The gene calls are TRBV30 and TRBJ2-5; D call uncertain. The J call may not be correct, given that the DNA end is closer to TRBJ2-7. Germline CDR1 reads GTSNPN; CDR2 reads SVGIG (reference sequence). The CDR3 has 12 residues. The DNA of the CDR3 is TGTGCCTGGAGTCCGTCCCGCTACGAGCAGTACTTC. It is translated as CAWSPSRYEQYF.

V and J are TRBV19 and TRBJ2-7; the match to TRBD1 covers 10 bases. This CDR3 has 16 amino acids. V shed 3 bases and J 2 bases; nucleotides not matched to a gene: 7. The germline gives CDR1 LNHDA, CDR2 SQIVND (reference sequence). The CDR3, as DNA: TGTGCCAGTAGTATTACCGGGACAGGGGCCCCCTACGAGCAGTACTTC. Residues: CASSITGTGAPYEQYF.

Here the CDR3 reads CASSSSLRLAGREDTQYF. As DNA, the CDR3 is TGTGCCAGTAGTTCCTCCCTCCGTCTAGCGGGCCGGGAAGATACGCAGTATTTT. The chain recombines TRBV19 with TRBJ2-3, with TRBD2 matching 8 bases. CDR1 is LNHDA and CDR2 is SQIVND in the germline V gene (reference sequence). The ends lost 5 bases at V and 5 bases at J; junction bases unmatched: 18. This CDR3 has 18 amino acids.

This sequence joins TRBV5-3 and TRBJ1-4; D is possibly TRBD1 (5 bases). TRBV5-3 has ORF status, its function being uncertain. V lost 5 bases and J 7 bases, leaving 15 bases between the germline ends. The CDR3 sequence is 14 residues long. CDR3 DNA sequence: TGTGCCAGAAGTTTCGCAGGGATTTGTGAAAAACTGTTTTTT. This sequence encodes CARSFAGICEKLFF.